The T cell receptor beta chain under discussion was sequenced for a study of regulatory T cells in long-lasting Graves disease. Across the study: For under 3 months, newly diagnosed Graves' patients had been taking antithyroid drugs.

The length of the CDR3 is 14 residues. Germline V gene lookup returns CDR1 SGDLS and CDR2 YYNGEE. V lost 0 bases, J lost 3 bases, and 10 bases lay in between. Time point indicated: newly diagnosed GD, antithyroid drugs for less than 3 months. The authors made the TCR library using RNA they extracted from PBMCs. To make TCR beta libraries, researchers used iRepertoire HTBI primers and Arm-PCR of CDR3 regions. A single record per CDR3 protein comes from TCRdb applying MiXCR to the multiplex PCR reads. The table records about 450,000 distinct CDR3 sequences, about 15% of them present only once. These data are also associated with another study on T cells in Graves' hyperthyroidism and ophthalmopathy. In that study: The diagnoses drew upon clinical symptoms, serum thyroxine and TRAb, thyroid ultrasound and orbital computed tomography. The primer set for the first-round RT-PCR of the TCR CDR3 was HTBI. Expanded thyroid clonotypes (above 0.001) were mostly also found in blood.

This chain connects TRBV9 to TRBJ2-7; D may be TRBD2 (6 bases). Here the sequenced sample was peripheral blood mononuclear cells (PBMCs), taken at new diagnosis, from a patient treated with antithyroid drugs. This sequence was found in a woman in her thirties with Graves disease. The CDR3 DNA sequence: TGTGCCAGCAGCGTAGCGGGACTTAGCTACGAGCAGTACTTC. It encodes CASSVAGLSYEQYF.